The 10 T cell receptor beta chains reported below all come from one sample, sequenced in a study of blood T cell repertoires in COVID-19. The data were produced by immunoSEQ multiplex PCR, yet TCRdb's version contains in-frame clones alone and is incomplete. The sample consists of over 350,000 clones, approximately 87% of them appearing once. The sequenced sample was PBMCs or T cells enriched from blood (not recorded which). The source is a woman in her forties or fifties who had recovered from COVID-19.

The V call is TRBV13, the J call TRBJ1-6, with TRBD1 matching 11 bases. CDR1 PRHDT and CDR2 FYEKMQ come from the germline V gene (reference sequence). The CDR3 covers 16 residues. The V gene end was trimmed by 4 bases and the J gene end by 9 bases; junction bases not matched to a gene: 8. Here the CDR3 DNA reads TGTGCCAGCAGCTCCCGGGACAGGGGGTTCCGTTCACCCCTCCACTTT. Translation: CASSSRDRGFRSPLHF.

The chain employs TRBV30 and TRBJ2-7; TRBD2 aligns across 8 bases. This CDR3 is built from 14 residues. V lost 0 bases, J lost 3 bases, and 4 bases stayed unmatched. Germline CDR1 GTSNPN, CDR2 SVGIG (reference sequence). The CDR3 nucleotides are TGTGCCTGGAGTGTACTCAGCGGGGGCTACGAGCAGTACTTC. Translated: CAWSVLSGGYEQYF.

V is TRBV28 and J is TRBJ2-7; D call uncertain. This CDR3 contains 12 residues. Trimming took 2 bases from V and 6 from J, leaving 8 bases between them. CDR1 is MDHEN and CDR2 is SYDVKM in the germline V gene. The CDR3 loop reads CASSLNSIEQYF. The DNA for the CDR3 is TGTGCCAGCAGTTTAAACTCCATCGAGCAGTACTTC.

The rearrangement uses TRBV19 and TRBJ2-7; 7 nucleotides line up with TRBD1. The ends lost 7 bases at V and 0 bases at J; junction bases unmatched: 6. Germline lookup yields CDR1 LNHDA and CDR2 SQIVND (reference sequence). This CDR3 comprises 14 residues. The CDR3 region has the DNA TGTGCCAGTAACCCACGGACAGGCTCCTACGAGCAGTACTTC. This translates into CASNPRTGSYEQYF.

The rearrangement joins TRBV10-3 to TRBJ1-1; 8 bases agree with TRBD1. V dropped 2 bases and J dropped 9; count of bases not matched to a gene: 8. Germline V lookup: CDR1 ENHRY, CDR2 SYGVKD. This CDR3 region has 14 residues. The CDR3 loop is CAISEPGQANQAFF. In DNA form, the CDR3 reads TGTGCCATCAGTGAGCCGGGACAGGCAAACCAAGCTTTCTTT.

This clone has just a few counts. The J gene is TRBJ2-7, the V gene TRBV19; 9 bases agree with TRBD1. The CDR3 runs 15 residues. Germline V CDR1 and CDR2: LNHDA, SQIVND (reference sequence). V shed 1 base, J shed 2 bases, and the junction held 3 bases outside the gene matches. The CDR3 sequence is CASSIAGDRAYEQYF. As DNA, the CDR3 is TGTGCCAGTAGTATAGCGGGGGACAGGGCCTACGAGCAGTACTTC.

The chain employs TRBV28 and TRBJ1-4; TRBD1 matches at 9 bases. The germline gives CDR1 MDHEN, CDR2 SYDVKM. The CDR3 extends over 14 amino acids. With 4 bases clipped from V and 8 bases from J, the junction kept 5 bases outside the gene matches. CDR3 region: CASSSGTGPEKLFF. For the CDR3, the DNA is TGTGCCAGCAGTTCCGGGACAGGGCCCGAAAAACTGTTTTTT.

The chain combines TRBV6-5 with TRBJ1-1, with a possible D match to TRBD1 (5 bases). Germline V gene lookup returns CDR1 MNHEY and CDR2 SVGAGI. Trimming left V 7 bases short and J 4 bases short, with 16 bases between. The CDR3 covers 14 residues. The CDR3 DNA reads TGTGCCAGCATTTTATCCCGGGGGGTCACTGAAGCTTTCTTT. This encodes CASILSRGVTEAFF.

The chain recombines TRBV18 with TRBJ1-1; D perhaps matches TRBD1 (5 bases). Germline V gene data show CDR1 as KGHSH and CDR2 as LQKENI. There are 13 residues in the CDR3. The germline V and J ends were trimmed by 3 bases and 4 bases, with 9 bases remaining between them. CDR3 residues: CASSPQGGTEAFF. CDR3 coding DNA: TGTGCCAGCTCACCCCAGGGTGGCACTGAAGCTTTCTTT.

The chain employs TRBV5-1 and TRBJ1-3; D not resolved. Germline CDR1 reads SGHRS; CDR2 reads YFSETQ. The CDR3 runs to 13 residues. V lost 0 bases, J lost 4 bases, and 5 bases lay in between. In DNA form, the CDR3 reads TGCGCCAGCAGCTTGGGGCACGGAAACACCATATATTTT. This codes for CASSLGHGNTIYF.